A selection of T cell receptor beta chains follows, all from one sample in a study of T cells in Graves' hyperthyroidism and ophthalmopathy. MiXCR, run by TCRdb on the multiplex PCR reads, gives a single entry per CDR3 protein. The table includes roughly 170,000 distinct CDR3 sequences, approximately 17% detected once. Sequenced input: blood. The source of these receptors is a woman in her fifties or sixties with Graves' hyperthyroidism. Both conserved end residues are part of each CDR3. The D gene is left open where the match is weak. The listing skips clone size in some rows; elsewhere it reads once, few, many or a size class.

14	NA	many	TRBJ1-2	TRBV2	TGTGCCAGCAGTGAAGACTTCCAAAGCTATGGCTACACCTTC	CASSEDFQSYGYTF
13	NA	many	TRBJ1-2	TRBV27	TGTGCCAGCAGTCTACAGAAAAACTATGGCTACACCTTC	CASSLQKNYGYTF
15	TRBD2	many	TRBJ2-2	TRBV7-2	TGTGCCAGCAGCGGGCGGGGGTCGGACACCGGGGAGCTGTTTTTT	CASSGRGSDTGELFF
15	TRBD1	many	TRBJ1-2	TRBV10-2	TGCGCCAGCAGCCCCGGGACAGGAACCCTCCATGGCTACACCTTC	CASSPGTGTLHGYTF
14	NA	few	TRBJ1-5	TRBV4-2	TGTGCCAGCAGCCAAGATCGAAGCAATCAGCCCCAGCATTTT	CASSQDRSNQPQHF
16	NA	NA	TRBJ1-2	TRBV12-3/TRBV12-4	TGTGCCAGCAGGGCCCGTATGGACAGCCTTAACTATGGCTACACCTTC	CASRARMDSLNYGYTF
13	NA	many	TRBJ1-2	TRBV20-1	TGCAGTGCCACCAGCGGGGTCGGCTATGGCTACACCTTC	CSATSGVGYGYTF
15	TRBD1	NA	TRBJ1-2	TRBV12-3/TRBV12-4	TGTGCCAGCAGTTTGGGGGACAGGGGGCGCGGTGGCTACACCTTC	CASSLGDRGRGGYTF
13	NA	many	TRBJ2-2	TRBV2	TGTGCCAGCCGCAGAGAGAACACCGGGGAGCTGTTTTTT	CASRRENTGELFF
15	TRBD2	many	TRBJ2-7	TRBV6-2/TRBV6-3	TGTGCCAGCTCTCAACTAGCGGGGGCCTTCTACGAGCAGTACTTC	CASSQLAGAFYEQYF
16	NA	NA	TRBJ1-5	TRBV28	TGTGCCAGCAACCGATTACAGCTTTATAGCAATCAGCCCCAGCATTTT	CASNRLQLYSNQPQHF
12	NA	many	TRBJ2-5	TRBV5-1	TGCGCCAGCAGCTTGAGGGGGGAGACCCAGTACTTC	CASSLRGETQYF
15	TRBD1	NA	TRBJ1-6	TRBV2	TGTGCCAGCAGGACAGGGGAGGCAGTAAATTCACCCCTCCACTTT	CASRTGEAVNSPLHF
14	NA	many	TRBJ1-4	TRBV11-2	TGTGCCAGCAGCTTAACGGCCCTCAATGAAAAACTGTTTTTT	CASSLTALNEKLFF
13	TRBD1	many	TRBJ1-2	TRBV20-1	TGCAGTGCTAGAAAGGACAGGGTCGATGGCTACACCTTC	CSARKDRVDGYTF
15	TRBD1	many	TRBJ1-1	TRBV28	TGTGCCAGCAGTCCGAGGACAGGGAGGACCACTGAAGCTTTCTTT	CASSPRTGRTTEAFF
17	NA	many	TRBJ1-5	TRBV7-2	TGTGCCAGCAGCTTAGGGGGGGGCGCATCGGGCAATCAGCCCCAGCATTTT	CASSLGGGASGNQPQHF
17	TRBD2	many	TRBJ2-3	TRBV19	TGTGCCAGTAGTCTGCTGACTAGCGGGGTAATCACAGATACGCAGTATTTT	CASSLLTSGVITDTQYF
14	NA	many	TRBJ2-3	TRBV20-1	TGCAGTGCTTCGACAGCAGGTTACACAGATACGCAGTATTTT	CSASTAGYTDTQYF
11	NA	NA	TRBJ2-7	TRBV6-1	TGTGCCAGCTATGATCCCTACGAGCAGTACTTC	CASYDPYEQYF
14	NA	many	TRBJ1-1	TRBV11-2	TGTGCCAGCAGCTTAGGATCAGGGATGGCTGAAGCTTTCTTT	CASSLGSGMAEAFF
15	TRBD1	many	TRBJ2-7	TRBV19	TGTGCCAGTAGTATAGTTGGGACAGGGCACAACGAGCAGTACTTC	CASSIVGTGHNEQYF
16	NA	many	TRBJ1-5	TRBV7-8	TGTGCCAGCAGCTTAGGGACAGCTAATAGCAATCAGCCCCAGCATTTT	CASSLGTANSNQPQHF
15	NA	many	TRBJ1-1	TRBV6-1	TGTGCCAGCAGTGCCCAGACAGGTTTGAACACTGAAGCTTTCTTT	CASSAQTGLNTEAFF
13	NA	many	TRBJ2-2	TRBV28	TGTGCCAGCAGAGAAACCAACACCGGGGAGCTGTTTTTT	CASRETNTGELFF
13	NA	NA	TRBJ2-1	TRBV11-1	TGTGCCAGCAGCCAAGAGAAAGGGGTTGAGCAGTTCTTC	CASSQEKGVEQFF
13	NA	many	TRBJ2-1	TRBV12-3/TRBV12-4	TGTGCCAGCAGTTTTGTGGTAGGCAATGAGCAGTTCTTC	CASSFVVGNEQFF
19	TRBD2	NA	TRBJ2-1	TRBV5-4	TGTGCCAGCAGCCCTCCGGGACTAGCGGGGGGTGGTTCCTACAATGAGCAGTTCTTC	CASSPPGLAGGGSYNEQFF
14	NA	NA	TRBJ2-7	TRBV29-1	TGCAGCGTTGAAAAGGGCAAGGCAGGAGACGAGCAGTACTTC	CSVEKGKAGDEQYF
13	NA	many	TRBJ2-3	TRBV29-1	TGCAGCGTTGACGGCAGAACCACAGATACGCAGTATTTT	CSVDGRTTDTQYF
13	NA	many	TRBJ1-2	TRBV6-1	TGTGCCAGCGGCCTGGGAGGGATCTATGGCTACACCTTC	CASGLGGIYGYTF
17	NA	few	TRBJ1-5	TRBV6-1	TGTGCCAGCAGTGAAGCGCGGCGGGGGGCTCGAGGCGGGCCCCAGCATTTT	CASSEARRGARGGPQHF
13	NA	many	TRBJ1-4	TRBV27	TGTGCCAGCAGTTTAAAGGGGGGTGAAAAACTGTTTTTT	CASSLKGGEKLFF
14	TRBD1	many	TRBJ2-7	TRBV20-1	TGCAGTGCTAGAGATTTTACAGGGGACTACGAGCAGTACTTC	CSARDFTGDYEQYF
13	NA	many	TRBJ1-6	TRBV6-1	TGTGCCAGCAGTTCAACAGGGTATTCACCCCTCCACTTT	CASSSTGYSPLHF
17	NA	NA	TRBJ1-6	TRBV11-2	TGTGCCAGCAGCAAGACTTCCTATAGCTCCTATAATTCACCCCTCCACTTT	CASSKTSYSSYNSPLHF
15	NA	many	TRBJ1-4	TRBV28	TGTGCCAGCAGGCTAAGGGGGGTAATTCCTGAAAAACTGTTTTTT	CASRLRGVIPEKLFF
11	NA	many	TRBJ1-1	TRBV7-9	TGTGCCAGCAGCTTAACTACAGCAGCTTTCTTT	CASSLTTAAFF
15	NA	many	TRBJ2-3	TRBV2	TGTGCCAGCAGCGATCAGCGTTTGGGCACAGATACGCAGTATTTT	CASSDQRLGTDTQYF
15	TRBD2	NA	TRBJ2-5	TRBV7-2	TGTGCCAGCAGCTTAGGTCTAGCGGGGAAAGAGACCCAGTACTTC	CASSLGLAGKETQYF
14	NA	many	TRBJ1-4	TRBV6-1	TGTGCCAGCACCCAGGGAATGAATTATGAAAAACTGTTTTTT	CASTQGMNYEKLFF
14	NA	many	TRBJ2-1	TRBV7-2	TGTGCCAGCAGCTTAATTGAGGGATACAATGAGCAGTTCTTC	CASSLIEGYNEQFF
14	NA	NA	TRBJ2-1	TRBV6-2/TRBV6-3	TGTGCCAGCAGTTACTCATCGGGACTCGATGAGCAGTTCTTC	CASSYSSGLDEQFF
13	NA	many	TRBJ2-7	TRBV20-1	TGCAGTGCTGTCAGCTCCTTCTCCTACGAGCAGTACTTC	CSAVSSFSYEQYF
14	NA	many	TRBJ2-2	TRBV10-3	TGTGCCATCAGTGGACAGGAGAACACCGGGGAGCTGTTTTTT	CAISGQENTGELFF
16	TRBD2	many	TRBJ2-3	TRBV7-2	TGTGCCAGCAGCTTAAGCGGGGGCTTAGGAACAGATACGCAGTATTTT	CASSLSGGLGTDTQYF
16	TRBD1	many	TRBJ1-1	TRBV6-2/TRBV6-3	TGTGCCAGCAGTACCCAGGGCAGACAGGGGGCCTCTGAAGCTTTCTTT	CASSTQGRQGASEAFF
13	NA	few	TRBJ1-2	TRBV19	TGTGCCTGCGGATCGAGCGGGGGAGATGGCTACACCTTC	CACGSSGGDGYTF
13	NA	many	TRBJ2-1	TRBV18	TGTGCCAGCTCACAAGGCGCTGGCAATGAGCAGTTCTTC	CASSQGAGNEQFF
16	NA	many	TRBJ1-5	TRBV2	TGTGCCAGCAGTTTCGCGGCAGGGAGGTCGAATGAGCCCCAGCATTTT	CASSFAAGRSNEPQHF
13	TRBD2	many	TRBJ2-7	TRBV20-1	TGCAGTGGCCTTAGCGGGGTGCCCTACGAGCAGTACTTC	CSGLSGVPYEQYF